Each of the 3 T cell receptor beta chains below was sequenced from the same sample in a study of blood T cell repertoires in COVID-19. Generated by immunoSEQ multiplex PCR, the TCRdb table keeps only in-frame clones and is missing some. The data contain some 300,000 clones, 87% of them singletons. Sequencing input: peripheral blood. All receptors derive from a man in his late teens or twenties with active or convalescent COVID-19.

This sequence joins TRBV6-4 and TRBJ2-3, with 10 bases fitting TRBD1. Germline loops: CDR1 MRHNA, CDR2 SNTAGT. J lost 1 base, V lost 6 bases, and 4 bases had no gene match. The CDR3 sequence is 15 residues long. In nucleotides, the CDR3 is TGTGCCAGCAGCTCCGGGACAGGGGGCACAGATACGCAGTATTTT. This sequence encodes CASSSGTGGTDTQYF.

This rearrangement joins TRBV9 to TRBJ2-1; D is uncertain. This CDR3 is 16 amino acids long. Trimming cost V 0 bases and J 1 base, with 11 bases left between them. Looked up from germline, CDR1 is SGDLS and CDR2 is YYNGEE. CDR3 DNA sequence: TGTGCCAGCAGCGTAGCCGTTGGGCGTTCCTACAATGAGCAGTTCTTC. It is translated as CASSVAVGRSYNEQFF.

The rearrangement links TRBV2 to TRBJ1-1; the D gene is possibly TRBD1 (5 bases). V lost 7 bases, J lost 6 bases, and 12 bases lay in between. Per germline, CDR1 SNHLY and CDR2 FYNNEI. The CDR3 sequence is 12 residues long. The CDR3 DNA sequence: TGTGCCAGCAATCTCGGACAATCTGAAGCTTTCTTT. Residues: CASNLGQSEAFF. The full variable domain, completed using reference TRBV2 and TRBJ1-1, is EPEVTQTPSHQVTQMGQEVILRCVPISNHLYFYWYRQILGQKVEFLVSFYNNEISEKSEIFDDQFSVERPDGSNFTLKIRSTKLEDSAMYFCASNLGQSEAFFGQGTRLTVV.